Presented here are 28 T cell receptor beta chains from one specimen sequenced in a study of Ad26.COV2.S vaccination and SARS-CoV-2 variants. Treatment described: around 19 received Ad26.COV2.S at low or high dose, single or two shots; 5 received placebo; per-sample allocation not given. After the first vaccine or placebo injection, samples were drawn on day 63. Sequenced by immunoSEQ multiplex PCR; TCRdb stores in-frame clones only, minus some. Of hundreds of thousands of clones listed, more than 75% were seen once; the top ten hold 3.4%. Source: peripheral blood, taken in a trial of Ad26.COV2.S vaccine versus placebo. Receptor source: a person aged 18-60 years who received the Ad26.COV2.S COVID-19 vaccine or a placebo.

CDR3 protein: CASSLARDGIYEQYF. As DNA, the CDR3 is TGTGCCAGCAGCTTAGCCCGGGACGGTATCTACGAGCAGTACTTC. V gene TRBV11-1 combines with J gene TRBJ2-7; D tentatively fits TRBD1 or TRBD2 (5 bases each). Trimming removed 0 bases at V and 3 bases at J, with 12 bases between. Germline V gene data show CDR1 as SGHAT and CDR2 as FQDESV (reference sequence). The CDR3 runs 15 residues.

The V gene is TRBV7-2, the J gene TRBJ2-5; possibly TRBD1 for D (5 bases). The CDR3 runs to 14 residues. V lost 6 bases to trimming and J lost 5 bases, with 16 bases between them. The germline gives CDR1 SGHTA, CDR2 FQGNSA. The CDR3 is CASSRQSSGETQYF. DNA of the CDR3: TGTGCCAGCAGTCGACAGTCCTCAGGGGAGACCCAGTACTTC. The variable domain in full, with the rest retrieved from reference TRBV7-2 and TRBJ2-5, is GAGVSQSPSNKVTEKGKDVELRCDPISGHTALYWYRQSLGQGLEFLIYFQGNSAPDKSGLPSDRFSAERTGGSVSTLTIQRTQQEDSAVYLCASSRQSSGETQYFGPGTRLLVL.

V is TRBV5-6 and J is TRBJ1-4; possible D gene TRBD1, 5 bases. The V gene's germline CDR1 is SGHDT and CDR2 YYEEEE. The germline V and J ends were trimmed by 4 bases and 7 bases, with 14 bases remaining between them. This CDR3 has 14 amino acids. This CDR3 reads CASSATGIGEKLFF. CDR3 DNA sequence: TGTGCCAGCAGCGCCACAGGAATAGGTGAAAAACTGTTTTTT.

The CDR3 is CATSGRQGTIDNEQFF. In DNA, the CDR3 is TGTGCCACCAGTGGCCGACAGGGTACAATCGACAATGAGCAGTTCTTC. The chain couples TRBV24-1 to TRBJ2-1; 7 positions match TRBD1. This CDR3 is built from 16 residues. Per the germline V gene, CDR1 is KGHDR and CDR2 is SFDVKD. V was clipped by 5 bases and J by 5 bases; unmatched bases: 11.

This sequence joins TRBV7-9 and TRBJ1-1; 7 bases fit TRBD1. With 4 bases clipped from V and 5 bases from J, the junction kept 4 bases outside the gene matches. CDR3 length: 13 residues. From germline, CDR1 is SEHNR and CDR2 FQNEAQ (reference sequence). The CDR3 DNA follows: TGTGCCAGCAGCTCAAACAGGGGAACTGAAGCTTTCTTT. The encoded protein is CASSSNRGTEAFF.

The V call is TRBV7-9, the J call TRBJ2-3; 7 bases are a match to TRBD2. CDR1 and CDR2 from the germline V gene are SEHNR and FQNEAQ (reference sequence). This CDR3 is built from 15 residues. With V trimmed by 5 bases and J by 0 bases, 5 bases remained unmatched. CDR3 bases: TGTGCCAGCAGCCCCCCGGGACTAAGCACAGATACGCAGTATTTT. Its translation is CASSPPGLSTDTQYF.

This clone was picked up a small number of times. The rearrangement joins TRBV2 to TRBJ1-1; D ambiguous. This CDR3 comprises 12 residues. Germline assignment: CDR1 SNHLY and CDR2 FYNNEI. With 6 bases removed from V and 0 bases from J, the gap between germline ends came to 5 bases. CDR3 region: CASSQLNTEAFF. CDR3 DNA sequence: TGTGCCAGCAGCCAGTTGAACACTGAAGCTTTCTTT.

The chain is built from TRBV5-1 and TRBJ2-3, with unresolved D. Deletions cut 7 bases from V and 0 bases from J, with 12 bases between. Germline-derived CDR1 and CDR2 are SGHRS and YFSETQ. CDR3 size: 14 residues. The CDR3 DNA reads TGCGCCAGCGGAACTCAACCGAGCACAGATACGCAGTATTTT. Its protein product is CASGTQPSTDTQYF. The full variable domain, with the rest looked up from reference TRBV5-1 and TRBJ2-3, is KAGVTQTPRYLIKTRGQQVTLSCSPISGHRSVSWYQQTPGQGLQFLFEYFSETQRNKGNFPGRFSGRQFSNSRSEMNVSTLELGDSALYLCASGTQPSTDTQYFGPGTRLTVL.

The rearrangement uses TRBV6-4 and TRBJ1-1; D ambiguous. Trimming took off 3 bases at V and 1 base at J, with 9 bases between the two ends. CDR3 size: 14 residues. CDR1 and CDR2 (germline): MRHNA, SNTAGT. The CDR3: CASSEYGWNTEAFF. The CDR3 DNA sequence: TGTGCCAGCAGTGAATATGGTTGGAACACTGAAGCTTTCTTT.

The chain recombines TRBV5-1 with TRBJ1-1; D perhaps matches TRBD1 (5 bases). The CDR3 totals 16 residues. V lost 4 bases to trimming and J lost 1 base, with 17 bases between them. CDR1 and CDR2 (germline): SGHRS, YFSETQ. The CDR3 sequence: CASSPDSGGRNTEAFF. The CDR3, as DNA: TGCGCCAGCAGCCCCGACTCCGGGGGTCGGAACACTGAAGCTTTCTTT.

The chain is built from TRBV15 and TRBJ1-2; 7 nucleotides agree with TRBD1. The CDR3 extends over 13 amino acids. Germline V gene data show CDR1 as LNHNV and CDR2 as YYDKDF (reference sequence). V dropped 4 bases and J dropped 8; count of bases not matched to a gene: 7. The CDR3 here is CATSKGTEGGYTF. The CDR3 coding sequence is TGTGCCACCAGCAAAGGGACAGAAGGGGGCTACACCTTC.

The V call is TRBV11-3, the J call TRBJ2-2; TRBD1 aligns across 7 bases. Germline CDR1 reads SGHNT; CDR2 reads YENEEA. V lost 4 bases and J lost 2; bases outside the gene matches: 4. The CDR3 sequence is 15 residues long. DNA for the CDR3: TGTGCCAGCAGCTACAGGGGCTTCAACACCGGGGAGCTGTTTTTT. Its protein is CASSYRGFNTGELFF.

The genes are TRBV24-1 and TRBJ1-2, with D possibly being TRBD1 (5 bases). CDR3 size: 14 residues. Germline V lookup: CDR1 KGHDR, CDR2 SFDVKD. V was cut by 3 bases and J by 8 bases, with 15 bases left in between. The DNA of the CDR3 is TGTGCCACCAGTGATCCCAGGTGGACAAGAGGCTACACCTTC. This codes for CATSDPRWTRGYTF.

V gene TRBV6-1 combines with J gene TRBJ1-6; a weak D match, TRBD1 (6 bases). Looked up from germline, CDR1 is MNHNS and CDR2 is SASEGT. CDR3 length: 15 amino acids. Trimming pared 3 bases from V and 10 bases from J, leaving 16 bases between. DNA for the CDR3: TGTGCCAGCAGTGAGCCCACAGGGATCAGCTCACCCCTCCACTTT. Its protein product is CASSEPTGISSPLHF.

The chain uses TRBV7-3 and TRBJ2-3; 9 bases match TRBD1. Per the germline V gene, CDR1 is SGHTA and CDR2 is FQGTGA. This CDR3 has 15 amino acids. V lost 5 bases to trimming and J lost 4 bases; unmatched junction nucleotides: 7. The CDR3 spells CASSRGQGVADTQYF. CDR3 DNA: TGTGCCAGCAGCCGGGGACAGGGCGTCGCAGATACGCAGTATTTT.

This clone appeared a single time. The genes are TRBV3-1 (or the pseudogene TRBV3-2) and TRBJ2-1, with no clear D. The CDR3 sequence is 16 residues long. With 2 bases removed from V and 3 bases from J, the gap between germline ends came to 14 bases. Germline lookup yields CDR1 LGHDT and CDR2 YNNKEL (reference sequence). The CDR3 sequence: CASSQTLPGYYNEQFF. In DNA form, the CDR3 reads TGTGCCAGCAGCCAAACCTTACCCGGCTACTACAATGAGCAGTTCTTC.

The rearrangement links TRBV27 to TRBJ1-6; TRBD1 agrees at 10 bases. V was pared by 5 bases and J by 8 bases, with 12 bases of the junction left unmatched. The CDR3 has 17 amino acids. CDR1 is MNHEY and CDR2 is SMNVEV in the germline V gene (reference sequence). The CDR3 nucleotides read TGTGCCAGCAGTACCTCCGGGACAGGGGCTCTCGATTCACCCCTCCACTTT. Amino acid sequence: CASSTSGTGALDSPLHF.

The sample holds many counts of this clone. The V call is TRBV6-5, the J call TRBJ1-5; 8 bases map to TRBD1. CDR1 is MNHEY and CDR2 is SVGAGI in the germline V gene. V dropped 6 bases and J dropped 0; count of bases not matched to a gene: 4. The CDR3 covers 15 residues. Here the CDR3 reads CASRRQGPSNQPQHF. The DNA for the CDR3 is TGTGCCAGCAGACGACAGGGGCCTAGCAATCAGCCCCAGCATTTT.

The chain is built from TRBV10-3 and TRBJ2-7; D ambiguous. Germline V CDR1 and CDR2: ENHRY, SYGVKD. The CDR3 extends over 14 amino acids. Deletions cut 0 bases from V and 3 bases from J, with 9 bases between. The CDR3 DNA reads TGTGCCATCAGTGAGTCCGAAACAGACTACGAGCAGTACTTC. Amino acids: CAISESETDYEQYF.

The chain is built from TRBV24-1 and TRBJ2-1; D is uncertain. Germline values: CDR1 KGHDR, CDR2 SFDVKD. The V and J ends lost 5 bases and 0 bases respectively, with 10 bases between them. The CDR3 extends over 15 amino acids. The CDR3 loop reads CATSGGPSSYNEQFF. The CDR3 nucleotides read TGTGCCACCAGTGGGGGTCCGAGCTCCTACAATGAGCAGTTCTTC.

The CDR3 DNA follows: TGTGCCAGCAGCCAATTCGGAGATAATTCACCCCTCCACTTT. It translates to CASSQFGDNSPLHF. The V gene is TRBV16, the J gene TRBJ1-6; D not resolved. CDR3 size: 14 residues. V was cut by 1 base and J by 5 bases, with 6 bases left in between. The germline CDR1 and CDR2 sequences are KGHSY and FQNENV.

This rearrangement joins TRBV12-3 or TRBV12-4 to TRBJ2-1; no firm D call. V was pared by 4 bases and J by 8 bases, with 6 bases between. This CDR3 contains 11 residues. CDR3 loop: CASSSLYEQFF. The CDR3 nucleotides read TGTGCCAGCAGTTCGTTGTATGAGCAGTTCTTC.

The V and J genes are TRBV4-3 and TRBJ1-2; no definite D call. Trimming took 1 base from V and 2 from J, leaving 2 bases between them. In germline, CDR1 is LGHNA, CDR2 YSLEER. The CDR3 contains 12 residues. The CDR3 bases are TGCGCCAGCAGCCAAGCCAACTATGGCTACACCTTC. It yields the protein CASSQANYGYTF.

The chain links TRBV4-2 to TRBJ1-1; 12 bases agree with TRBD1. The germline gives CDR1 LGHNA, CDR2 YNFKEQ. There are 16 residues in the CDR3. The trim removed 0 bases at V and 7 bases at J, leaving 6 bases unmatched. CDR3: CASSQERGQGAGEAFF. The CDR3 nucleotides are TGTGCCAGCAGCCAAGAGAGGGGACAGGGGGCGGGTGAAGCTTTCTTT.

This clone has only a few counts. The CDR3 spells CAISVDTNYGYTF. Here the CDR3 DNA reads TGTGCCATCAGTGTCGATACGAACTATGGCTACACCTTC. This chain uses TRBV10-3 with TRBJ1-2; unclear D gene. The germline V and J ends were trimmed by 4 bases and 2 bases, with 8 bases remaining between them. This CDR3 is built from 13 residues. CDR1 and CDR2 (germline): ENHRY, SYGVKD.

V usage is TRBV6-5 and J usage is TRBJ1-2; 9 positions agree with TRBD1. Germline V gene sequence: CDR1 MNHEY, CDR2 SVGAGI. The CDR3 has 13 amino acids. Unmatched junction bases numbered 2, after V lost 6 bases and J lost 3 bases. As DNA, the CDR3 is TGTGCCAGCAGCCGGACAGGGGACTATGGCTACACCTTC. Its translation is CASSRTGDYGYTF.

The J gene is TRBJ1-2, the V gene TRBV4-2; TRBD1 matches 7 bases. Germline lookup yields CDR1 LGHNA and CDR2 YNFKEQ. Trimming removed 5 bases from V and 3 bases from J; junction bases left unmatched: 9. There are 15 residues in the CDR3. CDR3 sequence reads: CASSIVRGEDYGYTF. The CDR3 DNA follows: TGTGCCAGCAGCATCGTCAGGGGGGAGGACTATGGCTACACCTTC.

The genes are TRBV15 and TRBJ1-1; D is unclear. This CDR3 spans 13 amino acids. V was pared by 1 base and J by 7 bases, with 10 bases between. CDR1 and CDR2 from the germline V gene are LNHNV and YYDKDF (reference sequence). In nucleotides, the CDR3 is TGTGCCACCAGCAGAGGGGCCCAGGTTGAAGCTTTCTTT. Its translation: CATSRGAQVEAFF.